This TCR beta chain was recorded in a study of Graves' ophthalmopathy and Graves' hyperthyroidism. The CDR3 runs to 16 residues. V lost 0 bases and J lost 3, with 12 bases in between. The germline CDR1 and CDR2 sequences are SGDLS and YYNGEE. CDR3 regions of TCR beta were amplified from RNA transcripts. The workflow started with a first-round RT-PCR run with HTBI primers and then moved on to a second-round multiplex PCR. TCRdb used MiXCR to reprocess the multiplex PCR reads, holding one entry per CDR3 protein. The data contain 600,000 to 650,000 distinct CDR3 sequences, around a fifth of them singletons. Hyperthyroidism was classified as stable if no ophthalmopathy occurred within 18 months of follow-up. Patients were left out if they had other autoimmune diseases, uncontrolled infections, pregnancy or lactation. PBMCs came from over 9.5 ml of fresh peripheral blood. This clonotype was detected ten times or more. Its target is not known.

Broader study findings: The 13-signature model separated ophthalmopathy from stable hyperthyroidism at approximately 91% sensitivity and almost 83% specificity.

This TCR was sampled from a woman aged 18-29 years with stable Graves' hyperthyroidism. Some clones in this sample may be carry-over from other donors' samples. The V and J genes are TRBV9 and TRBJ2-2, with D perhaps given as TRBD1 or TRBD2 (6 bases each). The sample comprised peripheral blood. CDR3 coding DNA: TGTGCCAGCAGCGTAGGTGGGGGGCGGCACACCGGGGAGCTGTTTTTT. Translating it yields CASSVGGGRHTGELFF.